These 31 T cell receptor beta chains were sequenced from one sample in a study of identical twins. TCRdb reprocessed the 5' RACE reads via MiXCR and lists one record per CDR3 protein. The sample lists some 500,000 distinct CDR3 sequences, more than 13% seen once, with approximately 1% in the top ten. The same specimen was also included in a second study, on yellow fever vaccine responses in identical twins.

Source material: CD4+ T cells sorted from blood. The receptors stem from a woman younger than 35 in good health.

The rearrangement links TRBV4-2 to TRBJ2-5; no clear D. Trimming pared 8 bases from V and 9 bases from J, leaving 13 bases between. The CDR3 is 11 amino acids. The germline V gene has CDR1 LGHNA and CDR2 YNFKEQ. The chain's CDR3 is CASGVGPSQYF. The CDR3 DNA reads TGTGCCAGCGGGGTCGGTCCGTCCCAGTACTTC.

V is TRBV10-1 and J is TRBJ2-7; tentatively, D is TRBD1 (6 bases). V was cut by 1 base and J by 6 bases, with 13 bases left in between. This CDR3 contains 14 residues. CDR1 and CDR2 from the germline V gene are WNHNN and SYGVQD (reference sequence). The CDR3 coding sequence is TGCGCCAGCAGTGAGTTCAGGGGAAGGGGCGAGCAGTACTTC. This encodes CASSEFRGRGEQYF.

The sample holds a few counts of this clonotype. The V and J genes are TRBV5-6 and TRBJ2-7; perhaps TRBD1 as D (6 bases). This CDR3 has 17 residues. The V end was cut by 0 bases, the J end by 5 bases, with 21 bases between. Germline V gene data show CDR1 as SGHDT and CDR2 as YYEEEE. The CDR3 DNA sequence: TGTGCCAGCAGCTTGGCTGGGTGGGGGCTCCTCCGGGACGAGCAGTACTTC. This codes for CASSLAGWGLLRDEQYF.

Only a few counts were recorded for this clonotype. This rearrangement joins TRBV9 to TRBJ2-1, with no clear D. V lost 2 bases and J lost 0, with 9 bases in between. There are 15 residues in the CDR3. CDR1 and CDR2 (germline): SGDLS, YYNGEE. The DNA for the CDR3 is TGTGCCAGCAGCGTGAAGGGAAGCTCCTACAATGAGCAGTTCTTC. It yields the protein CASSVKGSSYNEQFF.

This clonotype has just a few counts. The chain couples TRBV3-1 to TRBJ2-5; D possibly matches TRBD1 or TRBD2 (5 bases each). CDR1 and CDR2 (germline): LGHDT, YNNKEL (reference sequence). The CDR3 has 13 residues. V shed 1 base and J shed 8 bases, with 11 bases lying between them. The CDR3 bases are TGTGCCAGCAGCCAAGTACAGGCGGGTACCCAGTACTTC. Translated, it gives CASSQVQAGTQYF.

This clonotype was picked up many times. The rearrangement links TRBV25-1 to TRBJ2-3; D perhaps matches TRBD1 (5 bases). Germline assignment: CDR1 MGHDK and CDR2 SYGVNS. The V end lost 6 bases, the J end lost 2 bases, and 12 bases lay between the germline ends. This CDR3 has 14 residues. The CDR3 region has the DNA TGTGCCAGCAGGGCTCTAGGGGCCACAGATACGCAGTATTTT. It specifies CASRALGATDTQYF.

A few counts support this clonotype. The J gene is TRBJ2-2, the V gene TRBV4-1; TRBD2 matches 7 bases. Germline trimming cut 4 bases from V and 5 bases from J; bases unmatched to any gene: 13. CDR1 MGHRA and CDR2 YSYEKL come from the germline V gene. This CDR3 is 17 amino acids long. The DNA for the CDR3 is TGCGCCAGCAGCCCTCTGCTGGGAGGGTTAGGGACCGGGGAGCTGTTTTTT. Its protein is CASSPLLGGLGTGELFF.

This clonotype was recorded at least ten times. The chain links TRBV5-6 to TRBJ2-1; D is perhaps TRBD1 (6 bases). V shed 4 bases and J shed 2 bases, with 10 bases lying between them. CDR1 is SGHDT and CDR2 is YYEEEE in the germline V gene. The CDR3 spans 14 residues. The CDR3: CASSQDRTYNEQFF. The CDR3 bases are TGTGCCAGCAGCCAGGACAGAACCTACAATGAGCAGTTCTTC.

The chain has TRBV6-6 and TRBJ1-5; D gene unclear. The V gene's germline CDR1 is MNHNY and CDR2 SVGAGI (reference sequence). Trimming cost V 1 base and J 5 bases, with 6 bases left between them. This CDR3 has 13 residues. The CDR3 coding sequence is TGTGCCAGCAGTTACTATCGGGATCAGCCCCAGCATTTT. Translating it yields CASSYYRDQPQHF.

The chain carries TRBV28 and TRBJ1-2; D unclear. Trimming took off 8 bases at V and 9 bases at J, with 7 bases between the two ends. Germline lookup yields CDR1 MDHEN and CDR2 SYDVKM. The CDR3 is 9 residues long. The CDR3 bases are TGTGCCAGCGGGTTCAGCTACACCTTC. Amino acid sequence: CASGFSYTF.

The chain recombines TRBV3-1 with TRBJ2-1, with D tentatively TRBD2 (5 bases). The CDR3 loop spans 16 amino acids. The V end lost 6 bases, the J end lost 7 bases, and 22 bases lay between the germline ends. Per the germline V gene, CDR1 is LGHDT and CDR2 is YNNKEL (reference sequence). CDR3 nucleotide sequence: TGTGCCAGCAGTGCACCCGGGCTCATAGGCGGGAATGAGCAGTTCTTC. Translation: CASSAPGLIGGNEQFF.

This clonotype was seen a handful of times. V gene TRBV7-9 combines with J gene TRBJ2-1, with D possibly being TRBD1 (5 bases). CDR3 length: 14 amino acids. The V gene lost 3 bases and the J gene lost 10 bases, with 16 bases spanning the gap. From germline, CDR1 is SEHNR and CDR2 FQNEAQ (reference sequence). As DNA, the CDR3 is TGTGCCAGCAGCTTTCTATCCATTGGACAAGAGCAGTTCTTC. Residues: CASSFLSIGQEQFF. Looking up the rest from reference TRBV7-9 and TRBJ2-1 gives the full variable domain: DTGVSQNPRHKITKRGQNVTFRCDPISEHNRLYWYRQTLGQGPEFLTYFQNEAQLEKSRLLSDRFSAERPKGSFSTLEIQRTEQGDSAMYLCASSFLSIGQEQFFGPGTRLTVL.

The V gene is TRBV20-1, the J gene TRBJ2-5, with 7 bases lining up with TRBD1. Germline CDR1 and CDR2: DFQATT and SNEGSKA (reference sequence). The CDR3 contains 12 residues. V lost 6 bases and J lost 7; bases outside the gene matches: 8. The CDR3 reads CSARQGQGTQYF. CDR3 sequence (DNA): TGCAGTGCGAGACAGGGTCAGGGGACCCAGTACTTC.

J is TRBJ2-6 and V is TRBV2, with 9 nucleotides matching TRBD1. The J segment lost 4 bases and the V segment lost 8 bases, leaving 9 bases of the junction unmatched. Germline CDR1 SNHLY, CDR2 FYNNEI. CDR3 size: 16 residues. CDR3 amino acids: CASVFYRGQGANVLTF. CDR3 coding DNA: TGTGCCAGCGTTTTTTACAGGGGGCAAGGGGCCAACGTCCTGACTTTC.

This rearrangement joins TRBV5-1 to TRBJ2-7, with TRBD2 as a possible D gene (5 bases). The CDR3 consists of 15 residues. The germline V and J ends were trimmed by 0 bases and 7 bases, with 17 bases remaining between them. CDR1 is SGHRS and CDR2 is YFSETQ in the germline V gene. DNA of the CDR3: TGCGCCAGCAGCTTGGAAGACGGGATTGTTAGTGAGCAGTACTTC. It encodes CASSLEDGIVSEQYF.

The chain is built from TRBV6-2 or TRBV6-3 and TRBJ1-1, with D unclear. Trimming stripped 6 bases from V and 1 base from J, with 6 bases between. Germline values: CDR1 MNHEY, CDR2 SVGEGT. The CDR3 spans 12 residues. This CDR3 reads CASREANTEAFF. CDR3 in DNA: TGTGCCAGCAGGGAGGCGAACACTGAAGCTTTCTTT.

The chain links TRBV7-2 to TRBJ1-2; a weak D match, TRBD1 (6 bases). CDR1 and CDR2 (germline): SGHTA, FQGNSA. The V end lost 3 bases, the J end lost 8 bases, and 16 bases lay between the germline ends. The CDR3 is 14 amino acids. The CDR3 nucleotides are TGTGCCAGCAGCTTGGGCAGGGGATCGCAGGGCTACACCTTC. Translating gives CASSLGRGSQGYTF.

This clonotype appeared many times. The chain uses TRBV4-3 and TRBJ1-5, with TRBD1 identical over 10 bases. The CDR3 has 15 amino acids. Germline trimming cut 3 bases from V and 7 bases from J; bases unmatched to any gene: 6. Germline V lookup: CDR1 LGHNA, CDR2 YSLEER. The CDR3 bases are TGCGCCAGCAGCCAGGGGACAGGGGTGGACCAGCCCCAGCATTTT. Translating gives CASSQGTGVDQPQHF.

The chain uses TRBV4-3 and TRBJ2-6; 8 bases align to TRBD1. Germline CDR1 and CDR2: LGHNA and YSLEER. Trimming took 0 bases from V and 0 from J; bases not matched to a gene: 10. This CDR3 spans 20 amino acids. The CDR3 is CASSQEALGQGYSGANVLTF. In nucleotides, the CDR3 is TGCGCCAGCAGCCAAGAAGCCTTAGGACAGGGCTACTCTGGGGCCAACGTCCTGACTTTC.

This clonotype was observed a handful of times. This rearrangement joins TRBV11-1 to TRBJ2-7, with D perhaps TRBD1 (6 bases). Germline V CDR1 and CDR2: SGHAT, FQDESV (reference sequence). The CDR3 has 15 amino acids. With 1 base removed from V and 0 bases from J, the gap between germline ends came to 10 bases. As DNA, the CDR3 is TGTGCCAGCAGCTTAGGGGACAAGCGCTCCTACGAGCAGTACTTC. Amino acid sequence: CASSLGDKRSYEQYF. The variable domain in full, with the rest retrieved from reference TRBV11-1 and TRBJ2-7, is EAEVAQSPRYKITEKSQAVAFWCDPISGHATLYWYRQILGQGPELLVQFQDESVVDDSQLPKDRFSAERLKGVDSTLKIQPAELGDSAMYLCASSLGDKRSYEQYFGPGTRLTVT.

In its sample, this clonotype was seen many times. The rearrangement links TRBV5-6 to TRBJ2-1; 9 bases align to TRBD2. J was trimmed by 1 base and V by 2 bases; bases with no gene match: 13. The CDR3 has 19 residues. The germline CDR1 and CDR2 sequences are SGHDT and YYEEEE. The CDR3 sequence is CASSFLRSGGSFSYNEQFF. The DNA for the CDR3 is TGTGCCAGCAGCTTTCTGAGGAGCGGGGGGTCCTTTTCCTACAATGAGCAGTTCTTC.

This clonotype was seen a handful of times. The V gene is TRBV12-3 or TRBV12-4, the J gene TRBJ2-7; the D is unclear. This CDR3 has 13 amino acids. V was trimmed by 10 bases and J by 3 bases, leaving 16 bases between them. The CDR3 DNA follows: TGTGCCACCCAGCGTGGATCTGGCTACGAGCAGTACTTC. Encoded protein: CATQRGSGYEQYF.

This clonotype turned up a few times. The CDR3 sequence: CASVRDAGAWDTQYF. Here the CDR3 DNA reads TGTGCCAGCGTCCGAGATGCGGGGGCTTGGGATACGCAGTATTTT. V gene TRBV6-1 combines with J gene TRBJ2-3, with D maybe TRBD2 (7 bases). Germline CDR1 is MNHNS and CDR2 is SASEGT. This CDR3 has 15 residues. V shed 8 bases and J shed 6 bases, with 21 bases lying between them.

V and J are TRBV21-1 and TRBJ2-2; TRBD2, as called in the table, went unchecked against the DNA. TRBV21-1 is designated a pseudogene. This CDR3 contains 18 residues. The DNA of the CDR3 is TGTGCCAGCAGACCTATGCTTGAGGGAGGACTGAACACCGGGGAGCTGTTTTTT. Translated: CASRPMLEGGLNTGELFF.

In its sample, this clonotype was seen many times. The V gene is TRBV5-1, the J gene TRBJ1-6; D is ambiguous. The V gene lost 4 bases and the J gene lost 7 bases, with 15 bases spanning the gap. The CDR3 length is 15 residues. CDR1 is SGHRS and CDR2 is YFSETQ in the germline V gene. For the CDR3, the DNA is TGCGCCAGCAGCCCGGATGGACGGGCGAATTCACCCCTCCACTTT. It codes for CASSPDGRANSPLHF.

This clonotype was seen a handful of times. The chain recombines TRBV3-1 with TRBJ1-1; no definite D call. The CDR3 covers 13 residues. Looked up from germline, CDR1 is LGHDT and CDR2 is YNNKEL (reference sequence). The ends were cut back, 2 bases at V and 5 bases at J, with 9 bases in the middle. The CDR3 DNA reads TGTGCCAGCAGCCAATTGGGTCGGACTGAAGCTTTCTTT. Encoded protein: CASSQLGRTEAFF. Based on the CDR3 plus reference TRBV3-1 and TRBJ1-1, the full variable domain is DTAVSQTPKYLVTQMGNDKSIKCEQNLGHDTMYWYKQDSKKFLKIMFSYNNKELIINETVPNRFSPKSPDKAHLNLHINSLELGDSAVYFCASSQLGRTEAFFGQGTRLTVV.

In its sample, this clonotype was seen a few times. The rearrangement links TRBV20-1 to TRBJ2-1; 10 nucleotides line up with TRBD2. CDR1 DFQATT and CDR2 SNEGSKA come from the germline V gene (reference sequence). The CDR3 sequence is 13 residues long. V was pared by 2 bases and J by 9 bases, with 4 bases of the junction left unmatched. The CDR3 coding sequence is TGCAGTGCTAGAAGCGGGGGGGAGGGTGAGCAGTTCTTC. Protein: CSARSGGEGEQFF.

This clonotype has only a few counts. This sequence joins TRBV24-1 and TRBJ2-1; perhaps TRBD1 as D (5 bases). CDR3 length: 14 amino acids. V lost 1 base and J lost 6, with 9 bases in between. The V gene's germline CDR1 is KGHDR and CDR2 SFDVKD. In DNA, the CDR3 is TGTGCCACCAGTGATTTAAAAGGGGTCAATGAGCAGTTCTTC. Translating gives CATSDLKGVNEQFF.

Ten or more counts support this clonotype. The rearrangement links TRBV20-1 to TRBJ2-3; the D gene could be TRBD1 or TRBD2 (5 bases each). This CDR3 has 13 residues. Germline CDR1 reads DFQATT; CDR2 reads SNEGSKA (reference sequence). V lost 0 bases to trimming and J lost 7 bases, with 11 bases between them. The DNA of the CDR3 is TGCAGTGCTAGAGATTCCGGGGCCAATACGCAGTATTTT. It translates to CSARDSGANTQYF.

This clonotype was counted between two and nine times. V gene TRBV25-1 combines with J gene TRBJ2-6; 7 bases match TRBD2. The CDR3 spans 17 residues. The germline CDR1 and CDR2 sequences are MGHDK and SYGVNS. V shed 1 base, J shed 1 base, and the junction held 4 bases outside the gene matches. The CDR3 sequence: CASSESGTTSGANVLTF. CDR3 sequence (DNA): TGTGCCAGCAGTGAATCGGGGACTACTTCTGGGGCCAACGTCCTGACTTTC.

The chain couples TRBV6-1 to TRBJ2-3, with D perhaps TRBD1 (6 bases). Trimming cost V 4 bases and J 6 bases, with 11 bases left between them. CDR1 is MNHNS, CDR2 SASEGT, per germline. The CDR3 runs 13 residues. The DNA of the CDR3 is TGTGCCAGCAGTGGACAGGTTTTCGATACGCAGTATTTT. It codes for CASSGQVFDTQYF.